This entry is about one T cell receptor beta chain. Its antigen specificity is not known. No base quality values were provided; no much bigger clone lies one nucleotide off. These data belong to a study of blood T cell repertoires in COVID-19 (dated by TCRdb to the early 2020s). In the study overall: Samples from collaborators originated in the United States, Italy and Spain and spanned both the acute and convalescent phases of COVID-19. Subjects who had been exposed to COVID-19, were actively infected with it, or had recovered from it provided the deeply sampled blood TCRbeta repertoires that made up the dataset. The sample metadata nearly always contained a de-identified subject ID, COVID-19 status, age in years and sex. Samples came from the ongoing ImmuneRACE study (first 160 participants) plus 1,254 subjects from 6 global collaborators. The repertoires were released in a freely available public database meant as a resource for research on the immune response to SARS-CoV-2. The material from the prospective study consisted of cDNA or gDNA derived from T cells, B-cell-depleted T cells, or PBMCs. Where HLA class I and class II types were available, the types were taken from metadata supplied by the sample provider, not from assay-based typing. What the study reported, not specific to this receptor: The amount of clinical and demographic metadata varied by source and participant and was provided uncurated.

Enrolling through a virtual design, the prospective study's participants ranged in age from roughly 18 to 90 years and lived across 24 United States geographic areas. Cohort assignment in the prospective study relied on participant-reported clinical history from a screening survey and a study questionnaire. ImmuneRACE Cohort 3 recovered participants were defined by two consecutive negative NP/OP PCR tests, healthcare professional clearance, or symptom resolution. Mobile phlebotomists in the prospective study collected whole blood, serum and a nasopharyngeal or oropharyngeal swab from every participant. Participants in the prospective study had the option to provide additional blood draws and questionnaires over a 2-month period. Blood samples from the prospective study were shipped frozen or at room temperature prior to DNA extraction. The immunoSEQ Assay, a bias-controlled multiplex PCR, was used to amplify TCRbeta CDR3 regions from genomic DNA. As for how the authors treated the data: Nucleated cell counts per sample were estimated from amplification of reference gene primers within the assay. To quantify the absolute abundance of each unique TCRbeta CDR3 rearrangement, sequence reads were collapsed and filtered. For each sample, productive Simpson clonality was calculated as the square root of Simpson's diversity index over productive rearrangements. Here the immuneACCESS table is served through TCRdb, limited to in-frame sequences with V and J called. Missing clones are a known gap in these copies; in checked studies unresolved V genes cover under half, and the rest lacks a known reason. That table is the source of V, J and clone size, and D and trimming were worked out from the DNA. The sample contains 300,000 to 400,000 clones, around 89% of them found a single time. The ten largest clonotypes hold 0.9% to 1.5% of the sample.

Sequencing was done on a sample of PBMCs or T cells enriched from blood (not recorded which). The TCR comes from a woman under 30 who had recovered from COVID-19.

Here is the DNA: TGTGCCTGGAGTGCCCCCGGAGGTTTCGTCTCTGGAAACACCATATATTTT. This encodes CAWSAPGGFVSGNTIYF. The V and J genes are TRBV30 and TRBJ1-3, with no confident D gene call. From cysteine to phenylalanine, the CDR3 is 17 amino acids long. Only the CDR3 DNA is retained, 51 bases long and in frame from the first base. V lost 1 base and J lost 0 bases; the stretch between them is 16 bases long. The germline V gene (reference sequence) provides CDR1 GTSNPN and CDR2 SVGIG.